These T cell receptor beta chains were read from a single sample in a study of breast tumors, draining lymph nodes, adjacent tissues. TCRdb re-called the multiplex PCR reads through MiXCR, storing one row per CDR3 protein. The table lists about 53,000 distinct CDR3 sequences, approximately 45% of them singletons. Sequencing used breast tumor tissue. These receptor sequences come from a female donor with breast cancer. Some clones in this sample may be carry-over from other donors' samples. The CDR3 runs from the conserved cysteine through the conserved F or W. The D gene is left open where the match is weak. Not all rows give a size; the values are once, few, many and, for expanded clones, a class.

cdr3_aa	cdr3_nt	v_call	clone_size	d_call	j_call
CASSLGGVRRAGEPQYF	TGTGCCAGCAGCTTAGGGGGGGTCAGGAGGGCCGGGGAGCCCCAGTACTTC	TRBV7-9	.	.	TRBJ2-5
CASSPTGTGSNEQYF	TGTGCCAGCTCACCGACCGGGACAGGGAGCAACGAGCAGTACTTC	TRBV18	many	TRBD1	TRBJ2-7
CASSPTLSYEQYF	TGTGCCAGCAGCCCGACTCTGTCCTACGAGCAGTACTTC	TRBV7-6	many	.	TRBJ2-7
CASSNSQFLDEQYF	TGTGCCAGCAGCAATAGCCAATTTCTAGACGAGCAGTACTTC	TRBV7-9	.	.	TRBJ2-7
CAWSSLAGGPQETQYF	TGTGCCTGGAGTTCACTAGCGGGAGGGCCCCAAGAGACCCAGTACTTC	TRBV30	many	TRBD2	TRBJ2-5
CASSSEGGLDYGYTF	TGTGCCAGCAGTTCCGAGGGGGGCTTGGACTATGGCTACACCTTC	TRBV12-3/TRBV12-4	few	.	TRBJ1-2
CASSFPAGPGSYNEQFF	TGCGCCAGCAGCTTCCCCGCGGGACCGGGCTCCTACAATGAGCAGTTCTTC	TRBV5-1	few	.	TRBJ2-1
CASRDRGPRSNQPQHF	TGTGCCTCACGGGACAGGGGGCCTCGTAGCAATCAGCCCCAGCATTTT	TRBV9	.	TRBD1	TRBJ1-5
CASSPMRPGASSPLHF	TGTGCCAGCAGCCCTATGAGACCGGGGGCATCTTCGCCCCTCCACTTT	TRBV5-6	few	.	TRBJ1-6
CASSWSQTGASNEKLFF	TGCGCCAGCAGCTGGAGTCAGACAGGGGCGTCTAATGAAAAACTGTTTTTT	TRBV5-1	many	TRBD1	TRBJ1-4
CAISGADSNQPQHF	TGTGCCATCAGTGGGGCAGATAGCAATCAGCCCCAGCATTTT	TRBV10-3	once	.	TRBJ1-5
CASADRGSPLHF	TGTGCCAGCGCCGACAGGGGCTCACCCCTCCACTTT	TRBV25-1	.	TRBD1	TRBJ1-6
CASSYPQGNNGELFF	TGCGCCAGCAGCTATCCACAGGGAAACAACGGGGAGCTGTTTTTT	TRBV5-1	many	.	TRBJ2-2
CARHHRLAGYNEQAF	TGTGCCAGGCATCACCGACTAGCGGGCTACAATGAGCAGGCCTTC	TRBV7-3	.	TRBD2	TRBJ2-1
CASSSEAGFREQYF	TGTGCCAGCAGCTCCGAAGCGGGATTCCGCGAGCAGTACTTC	TRBV7-9	.	TRBD2	TRBJ2-7
CASNLGGTGSDSPLHF	TGTGCCAGCAACCTCGGCGGGACAGGTTCGGATTCACCCCTCCACTTT	TRBV12-3/TRBV12-4	.	TRBD1	TRBJ1-6
CASSRTGNERYF	TGTGCCAGCAGCCGGACAGGGAACGAGCGGTACTTC	TRBV5-5	.	TRBD1	TRBJ2-7
CSVPATSGTDTQYF	TGCAGCGTCCCCGCTACTAGTGGCACAGATACGCAGTATTTT	TRBV29-1	many	.	TRBJ2-3